This T cell receptor beta chain was captured in a study of graft-versus-host responses after intestinal transplantation. Turning to the study itself: The recipients all started with anti-thymocyte globulin induction and then took tacrolimus and steroids for around three years.

A note on this clone: The antigen is not known.

Clones were sequenced by immunoSEQ multiplex PCR, and TCRdb holds only the in-frame ones, with some missing. The table records about 110,000 clones, around 90% of them present only once. Germline V gene data show CDR1 as SGHTA and CDR2 as FQGNSA. The CDR3 length is 15 residues. Trimming removed 0 bases at V and 3 bases at J, with 12 bases between. The receptor was isolated from a human donor who was the organ donor for an intestinal transplant. The sequenced sample was unstimulated CD4+ T cells sorted from spleen or lymph node cells, obtained before transplant. The chain couples TRBV7-2 to TRBJ2-7; weak D call: TRBD1 (6 bases). Here the CDR3 DNA reads TGTGCCAGCAGCTTAGCGGGGCAGGGGAACTACGAGCAGTACTTC. Protein sequence: CASSLAGQGNYEQYF.